Below, 15 T cell receptor beta chains from the same sample are listed, as sequenced in a study of shared clonotypes between healthy human individuals. Generated by immunoSEQ multiplex PCR, the TCRdb table keeps only in-frame clones and is missing some. The sample gives about a million clones, about 74% of which show up once; roughly 1.5% is in the top ten. Sequencing input: memory CD4+ T cells sorted from blood. Subset specified: CD45RA-negative fraction. These receptors all stem from a man in his late teens or twenties in good health.

The chain combines TRBV19 with TRBJ1-2; D might be TRBD1 (6 bases). CDR1 is LNHDA and CDR2 is SQIVND in the germline V gene (reference sequence). The CDR3 runs to 12 residues. V gave up 4 bases and J gave up 8 bases, with 11 bases separating them. CDR3 sequence reads: CASSKQGVGYTF. The CDR3 DNA sequence: TGTGCCAGTAGTAAACAGGGTGTCGGCTACACCTTC.

This clone was seen once. This chain links TRBV7-2 with TRBJ2-4; 11 bases match TRBD2. Germline V gives CDR1 SGHTA, CDR2 FQGNSA. The CDR3 has 17 amino acids. V lost 2 bases to trimming and J lost 6 bases; unmatched junction nucleotides: 9. The CDR3 sequence: CASSLLTSGSFGNIQYF. Here the CDR3 DNA reads TGTGCCAGCAGCTTATTAACTAGCGGGAGCTTTGGAAACATTCAGTACTTC.

This chain connects TRBV19 to TRBJ1-5; 9 bases map to TRBD1. This CDR3 is built from 16 residues. Losses at the gene ends were 5 bases for V and 4 bases for J; bases not matched to a gene: 9. From germline, CDR1 is LNHDA and CDR2 SQIVND (reference sequence). The CDR3 region is CASSGGQGNYNQPQHF. The CDR3 region has the DNA TGTGCCAGTAGTGGGGGACAGGGTAATTATAATCAGCCCCAGCATTTT. Supplemented by reference TRBV19 and TRBJ1-5, the full variable domain reads DGGITQSPKYLFRKEGQNVTLSCEQNLNHDAMYWYRQDPGQGLRLIYYSQIVNDFQKGDIAEGYSVSREKKESFPLTVTSAQKNPTAFYLCASSGGQGNYNQPQHFGDGTRLSIL.

The genes are TRBV6-6 and TRBJ2-7; possible D gene TRBD1, 7 bases. This CDR3 region has 14 residues. Germline V lookup: CDR1 MNHNY, CDR2 SVGAGI (reference sequence). The V end lost 4 bases, the J end lost 0 bases, and 10 bases lay between the germline ends. The CDR3 loop reads CASSWGDSSYEQYF. CDR3 nucleotides: TGTGCCAGCAGTTGGGGGGACAGCTCCTACGAGCAGTACTTC.

On this clone: At one end, the junction sequence differs from germline, possibly due to a read error. The chain combines TRBV7-7 with TRBJ2-5; D not resolved. Germline CDR1 reads SSHAT; CDR2 reads FNYEAQ (reference sequence). This CDR3 region has 14 residues. CDR3 sequence reads: CASSLLSSQETQYF. DNA for the CDR3: TGTGCTAGCAGCTTACTTAGTTCCCAAGAGACCCAGTACTTC. Based on the CDR3 plus reference TRBV7-7 and TRBJ2-5, the full variable domain is GAGVSQSPRYKVTKRGQDVTLRCDPISSHATLYWYQQALGQGPEFLTYFNYEAQPDKSGLPSDRFSAERPEGSISTLTIQRTEQRDSAMYRCASSLLSSQETQYFGPGTRLLVL.

This chain links TRBV6-1 with TRBJ2-7; TRBD2 agrees at 7 bases. This CDR3 spans 13 amino acids. V dropped 5 bases and J dropped 8; count of bases not matched to a gene: 9. Germline assignment: CDR1 MNHNS and CDR2 SASEGT. In nucleotides, the CDR3 is TGTGCCAGCAGTTTGCTAGCGGAGTTCAAGCAGTACTTC. Translation: CASSLLAEFKQYF.

V usage is TRBV30 and J usage is TRBJ2-7; TRBD2 agrees at 13 bases. V was pared by 3 bases and J by 2 bases, with 13 bases of the junction left unmatched. The CDR3 runs to 18 residues. CDR1 and CDR2 from the germline V gene are GTSNPN and SVGIG (reference sequence). CDR3 in amino acids: CAWRMRTSGGLNTYEQYF. The CDR3 DNA is TGTGCCTGGAGGATGCGGACTAGCGGGGGACTAAATACCTACGAGCAGTACTTC.

This clone was recorded a few times. This sequence joins TRBV5-4 and TRBJ2-2; D remains unclear. The CDR3 is 16 residues long. Germline values: CDR1 SGHNT, CDR2 YYREEE (reference sequence). V was pared by 4 bases and J by 1 base, with 14 bases between. CDR3: CASSADIPGNTGELFF. The CDR3 nucleotides are TGTGCCAGCAGCGCCGACATCCCCGGGAACACCGGGGAGCTGTTTTTT.

This clone appeared a few times. The chain combines TRBV11-2 with TRBJ1-3; TRBD1 is a possible D gene (5 bases). Between the trimmed V and J ends, which lost 5 bases and 0 bases, there was a span of 20 bases. The CDR3 covers 18 residues. Germline CDR1 is SGHAT and CDR2 is FQNNGV. In nucleotides, the CDR3 is TGTGCCAGCAGCCATCCCCGGGGGGGATTCAGCTCTGGAAACACCATATATTTT. This codes for CASSHPRGGFSSGNTIYF. The full variable domain, rest sourced from reference TRBV11-2 and TRBJ1-3, is EAGVAQSPRYKIIEKRQSVAFWCNPISGHATLYWYQQILGQGPKLLIQFQNNGVVDDSQLPKDRFSAERLKGVDSTLKIQPAKLEDSAVYLCASSHPRGGFSSGNTIYFGEGSWLTVV.

The V gene is TRBV5-4, the J gene TRBJ2-3; TRBD2 agrees at 9 bases. In germline, CDR1 is SGHNT, CDR2 YYREEE (reference sequence). CDR3 size: 15 residues. Trimming removed 4 bases from V and 2 bases from J; junction bases left unmatched: 5. The CDR3 bases are TGTGCCAGCAGCAGAAGCGGGGGGAACACAGATACGCAGTATTTT. It translates to CASSRSGGNTDTQYF.

The chain couples TRBV4-2 to TRBJ2-3, with TRBD2 matching 9 bases. V was clipped by 4 bases and J by 6 bases; unmatched bases: 8. The CDR3 spans 15 residues. The germline V gene has CDR1 LGHNA and CDR2 YNFKEQ. CDR3 sequence (DNA): TGTGCCAGCAGCCCCTATAGCGGGGGAGGGGATACGCAGTATTTT. Its protein is CASSPYSGGGDTQYF.

The chain combines TRBV5-1 with TRBJ2-7; D gene ambiguous. Looked up from germline, CDR1 is SGHRS and CDR2 is YFSETQ. The CDR3 extends over 13 amino acids. V was pared by 4 bases and J by 5 bases, with 13 bases between. The CDR3 reads CASSHGPPDEQYF. CDR3 bases: TGCGCCAGCAGCCACGGCCCACCGGACGAGCAGTACTTC.

The genes are TRBV5-8 and TRBJ2-4; 9 bases align to TRBD1. This CDR3 has 16 residues. Germline loops: CDR1 SGHTS, CDR2 YDEGEE. V dropped 4 bases and J dropped 0; count of bases not matched to a gene: 5. CDR3: CASSPTGGLAKNIQYF. In DNA, the CDR3 is TGTGCCAGCAGCCCGACAGGGGGACTAGCCAAAAACATTCAGTACTTC.

The chain joins TRBV5-1 to TRBJ2-2; D unresolved. CDR3 length: 15 amino acids. V lost 1 base, J lost 8 bases, and 15 bases lay in between. Germline CDR1 SGHRS, CDR2 YFSETQ. CDR3 residues: CASSLSGSDRGELFF. CDR3 coding DNA: TGCGCCAGCAGCTTGTCCGGGTCGGACCGAGGGGAGCTGTTTTTT.

The chain links TRBV6-5 to TRBJ2-1, with TRBD2 identical over 7 bases. V lost 8 bases and J lost 6; bases outside the gene matches: 13. Germline V gene data show CDR1 as MNHEY and CDR2 as SVGAGI. The CDR3 sequence is 15 residues long. The CDR3, as DNA: TGTGCCAGCGGTTTCCTAACGGGAGGACGCAATGAGCAGTTCTTC. Protein: CASGFLTGGRNEQFF.